The T cell receptor (beta chain) under discussion was sequenced for a study of T cell repertoires in cytomegalovirus infection. The study, taken as a whole, reports: CMV-specific HLA-C-restricted TCR beta clonotypes dominated the ex vivo response.

V was trimmed by 5 bases and J by 7 bases, leaving 11 bases between them. The CDR3 spans 12 residues. Germline assignment: CDR1 SGHTA and CDR2 FQGNSA. TCRdb processed the reads anew with MiXCR; each CDR3 protein has one entry. Altogether approximately 730,000 distinct CDR3 sequences are present, around 30% being singletons, with the ten largest covering roughly 20%. Ten or more counts support this clonotype. Its antigen remains unidentified. The chain joins TRBV7-2 to TRBJ1-1, with D uncertain. Sample: cultured PBMCs, taken from culture after CMV antigen stimulation. The receptor was derived from a human donor in good health (CMV status not recorded). Some clones in this sample may be carry-over from other donors' samples. CDR3 bases: TGTGCCAGCAGCCTACAACGGGGTGAAGCTTTCTTT. As protein: CASSLQRGEAFF.